One sample yielded the 16 T cell receptor beta chains listed below, sequenced in a study of T cell clones after liver transplantation (dated by TCRdb to about 2019). The library was built by means of the immunoSEQ multiplex PCR assay. TCRdb mirrors the immuneACCESS table, restricted to in-frame sequences. Some clones are absent from its copies; in checked studies, under half trace to an unresolved V gene, and the reason for the others is unknown. For this sample the table gives some 45,000 clones, of which more than 70% were detected only once. The ten largest make up approximately 2.7% of the sample. Sequenced here: CD4+ T cells from blood, sampled 24 months after liver transplant. These receptors originate from a human patient who received a liver transplant. Following a transplant, some T cells may be graft donor cells, not patient cells.

V usage is TRBV7-2 and J usage is TRBJ1-1; D gene unclear. Trimming removed 6 bases from V and 1 base from J, with 12 bases in between. This CDR3 contains 14 residues. Germline assignment: CDR1 SGHTA and CDR2 FQGNSA. The CDR3 DNA reads TGTGCCAGCAGGTCTCCACGCGGGAACACTGAAGCTTTCTTT. Translating gives CASRSPRGNTEAFF.

The chain links TRBV11-2 to TRBJ1-4; weak D call: TRBD1 (5 bases). CDR3 length equals 14 residues. Trimming removed 8 bases at V and 0 bases at J, with 10 bases between. Germline V lookup: CDR1 SGHAT, CDR2 FQNNGV. The CDR3 protein is CASGRGTTNEKLFF. In DNA, the CDR3 is TGTGCCAGCGGGAGGGGAACAACTAATGAAAAACTGTTTTTT.

This rearrangement joins TRBV7-3 to TRBJ2-2; 7 nucleotides agree with TRBD2. The CDR3 consists of 17 residues. The germline gives CDR1 SGHTA, CDR2 FQGTGA. V shed 6 bases, J shed 5 bases, and the junction held 15 bases outside the gene matches. This CDR3 is CASRQRGPAGETGELFF. CDR3 bases: TGTGCCAGCAGGCAACGAGGTCCGGCGGGAGAGACCGGGGAGCTGTTTTTT.

This clone was seen only once. This sequence joins TRBV11-2 and TRBJ1-2; maybe TRBD1 (5 bases). The germline V gene encodes CDR1 SGHAT and CDR2 FQNNGV. The CDR3 is made up of 14 amino acids. The V end lost 2 bases, the J end lost 8 bases, and 15 bases lay between the germline ends. CDR3 region: CASSLRQGVKGYTF. The CDR3 DNA sequence: TGTGCCAGCAGCTTAAGGCAGGGCGTGAAAGGCTACACCTTC. The entire variable domain, with the rest obtained from reference TRBV11-2 and TRBJ1-2, is as follows: EAGVAQSPRYKIIEKRQSVAFWCNPISGHATLYWYQQILGQGPKLLIQFQNNGVVDDSQLPKDRFSAERLKGVDSTLKIQPAKLEDSAVYLCASSLRQGVKGYTFGSGTRLTVV.

The V and J genes are TRBV5-4 and TRBJ1-2; D may be TRBD1 (6 bases). This CDR3 has 14 amino acids. Trimming left V 3 bases short and J 8 bases short, with 17 bases between. In germline, CDR1 is SGHNT, CDR2 YYREEE (reference sequence). CDR3 DNA sequence: TGTGCCAGCAGCTCCACGTCCCAGGGGCAGGGCTACACCTTC. Translating gives CASSSTSQGQGYTF.

The chain joins TRBV11-2 to TRBJ2-7; D is ambiguous. With 5 bases removed from V and 4 bases from J, the gap between germline ends came to 12 bases. Per germline, CDR1 SGHAT and CDR2 FQNNGV. This CDR3 is 13 amino acids long. The CDR3 DNA follows: TGTGCCAGCAGCGAGAACAGAAAGTACGAGCAGTACTTC. Amino acids: CASSENRKYEQYF.

The CDR3 protein is CASTGQSNQPQHF. The CDR3 DNA reads TGTGCCAGCACCGGACAGAGCAATCAGCCCCAGCATTTT. The V and J genes are TRBV7-2 and TRBJ1-5, with D possibly TRBD1 on 6 matching bases. CDR1 SGHTA and CDR2 FQGNSA come from the germline V gene. The CDR3 length is 13 residues. V lost 7 bases and J lost 1, with 8 bases in between.

V and J are TRBV29-1 and TRBJ2-2, with D uncertain. The CDR3 is made up of 12 amino acids. V lost 3 bases to trimming and J lost 5 bases, with 7 bases between them. The V gene's germline CDR1 is SQVTM and CDR2 ANQGSEA. This CDR3 is CSVDQGTGELFF. The CDR3, as DNA: TGCAGCGTTGATCAAGGGACCGGGGAGCTGTTTTTT.

The sample holds a few counts of this clone. The chain is built from TRBV7-8 and TRBJ1-3; D is unclear. The CDR3 spans 16 residues. V lost 0 bases and J lost 0, with 9 bases in between. Germline assignment: CDR1 SGHVS and CDR2 FQNEAQ. CDR3 in DNA: TGTGCCAGCAGCTTAGCTGGGAGCAACTCTGGAAACACCATATATTTT. Its translation is CASSLAGSNSGNTIYF. The full variable domain, with the rest looked up from reference TRBV7-8 and TRBJ1-3, is GAGVSQSPRYKVAKRGQDVALRCDPISGHVSLFWYQQALGQGPEFLTYFQNEAQLDKSGLPSDRFFAERPEGSVSTLKIQRTQQEDSAVYLCASSLAGSNSGNTIYFGEGSWLTVV.

This sequence joins TRBV28 and TRBJ1-2; D is undetermined. Between the trimmed V and J ends, which lost 6 bases and 10 bases, there was a span of 9 bases. The CDR3 length is 10 residues. CDR1 is MDHEN and CDR2 is SYDVKM in the germline V gene. The CDR3 sequence: CASRELVYTF. In DNA, the CDR3 is TGTGCCAGCAGGGAATTAGTCTACACCTTC.

V usage is TRBV9 and J usage is TRBJ2-7; D is possibly TRBD2 (5 bases). CDR1 SGDLS and CDR2 YYNGEE come from the germline V gene. The CDR3 has 14 amino acids. The V gene lost 0 bases and the J gene lost 4 bases, with 11 bases spanning the gap. CDR3 sequence: CASSVDRRGYEQYF. CDR3 nucleotide sequence: TGTGCCAGCAGCGTAGATAGGAGAGGGTACGAGCAGTACTTC.

This clone appeared a few times. This chain uses TRBV6-1 with TRBJ2-3, with D perhaps assigned TRBD1 or TRBD2 (5 bases each). From germline, CDR1 is MNHNS and CDR2 SASEGT. The CDR3 covers 14 residues. Trimming removed 6 bases from V and 6 bases from J, with 16 bases in between. CDR3 sequence (DNA): TGTGCCAGCAGCCGGGACCATAAAGGGGATACGCAGTATTTT. It yields the protein CASSRDHKGDTQYF.

This rearrangement joins TRBV27 to TRBJ2-2; D is perhaps TRBD1 (6 bases). This CDR3 contains 15 residues. CDR1 MNHEY and CDR2 SMNVEV come from the germline V gene (reference sequence). V was trimmed by 7 bases and J by 1 base, leaving 13 bases between them. The CDR3 nucleotides read TGTGCCAGCACTAGGGGGACACTGAACACCGGGGAGCTGTTTTTT. Translated: CASTRGTLNTGELFF.

There are a few counts of this clone. The genes are TRBV7-2 and TRBJ2-3; D might be TRBD1 (7 bases). V lost 5 bases, J lost 6 bases, and 21 bases lay in between. Per the germline V gene, CDR1 is SGHTA and CDR2 is FQGNSA. This CDR3 has 16 residues. The CDR3 loop reads CASSPWTGSAGDTQYF. The CDR3 nucleotides read TGTGCCAGCAGCCCCTGGACAGGCAGCGCGGGGGATACGCAGTATTTT. The full variable domain, completed using reference TRBV7-2 and TRBJ2-3, is GAGVSQSPSNKVTEKGKDVELRCDPISGHTALYWYRQSLGQGLEFLIYFQGNSAPDKSGLPSDRFSAERTGGSVSTLTIQRTQQEDSAVYLCASSPWTGSAGDTQYFGPGTRLTVL.

This CDR3 reads CASRLSGQVMNTEAFF. The DNA for the CDR3 is TGTGCCAGCAGACTCTCAGGACAAGTTATGAACACTGAAGCTTTCTTT. The rearrangement uses TRBV28 and TRBJ1-1; TRBD1 might be the D (5 bases). CDR3 length: 16 amino acids. The germline V and J ends were trimmed by 6 bases and 0 bases, with 17 bases remaining between them. Germline V CDR1 and CDR2: MDHEN, SYDVKM. Full variable domain (missing parts from reference TRBV28 and TRBJ1-1): DVKVTQSSRYLVKRTGEKVFLECVQDMDHENMFWYRQDPGLGLRLIYFSYDVKMKEKGDIPEGYSVSREKKERFSLILESASTNQTSMYLCASRLSGQVMNTEAFFGQGTRLTVV.

This sequence joins TRBV12-5 and TRBJ1-1, with TRBD1 identical over 9 bases. The germline gives CDR1 LGHNT, CDR2 FRNRAP. The CDR3 is 18 amino acids. J was trimmed by 2 bases and V by 2 bases; bases with no gene match: 12. The chain's CDR3 is CASGLPQGALGGNTEAFF. In DNA form, the CDR3 reads TGTGCTAGTGGTTTGCCACAGGGGGCCCTTGGAGGTAACACTGAAGCTTTCTTT.